A selection of T cell receptor beta chains follows, all from one sample in a study of cytomegalovirus exposure and HLA in healthy donors. Assay: immunoSEQ multiplex PCR; the TCRdb copy retains only in-frame clones and omits some. The sample lists roughly 64,000 clones; 90% to 95% were seen once. The sample consisted of PBMCs. Source of these receptors: a woman between 18 and 29 years old in good health and CMV-seropositive. CDR3s include the opening cysteine and the closing phenylalanine or tryptophan. A D gene is named only where the DNA matches it firmly. Clone size is stated in some rows and not others, as once, few, many or a class when expanded.

len	abundance	d_gene	v_gene	j_gene	CDR3aa	CDR3nt
14	NA	NA	TRBV4-1	TRBJ2-2	CASSDGLAPGELFF	TGCGCCAGCAGCGACGGACTGGCACCCGGGGAGCTGTTTTTT
17	NA	NA	TRBV30	TRBJ2-1	CAWSARFGSGRYNEQFF	TGTGCCTGGAGCGCCAGGTTTGGTTCCGGGAGATACAATGAGCAGTTCTTC
15	few	NA	TRBV5-1	TRBJ2-7	CASGRLGGPAYEQYF	TGCGCCAGCGGAAGGCTTGGGGGCCCCGCCTACGAGCAGTACTTC
13	NA	NA	TRBV7-2	TRBJ2-1	CASRGPLSYEQFF	TGTGCCAGCAGGGGGCCACTGTCGTATGAGCAGTTCTTC
13	NA	NA	TRBV6-1	TRBJ2-7	CASSEFGAYEQYF	TGTGCCAGCAGTGAATTCGGGGCCTACGAGCAGTACTTC
16	NA	NA	TRBV7-3	TRBJ1-1	CASSLTLGGGVTEAFF	TGTGCCAGCAGCTTAACGTTAGGGGGTGGAGTCACTGAAGCTTTCTTT
12	NA	NA	TRBV14	TRBJ2-7	CASADWRYEQYF	TGTGCCAGTGCAGACTGGAGATACGAGCAGTACTTC
15	NA	TRBD2	TRBV27	TRBJ2-3	CASSLGGTSVDTQYF	TGTGCCAGCTCCCTCGGGGGGACTAGCGTAGATACGCAGTATTTT
14	NA	NA	TRBV19	TRBJ1-4	CASKEFWANEKLFF	TGTGCCAGTAAGGAGTTTTGGGCTAATGAAAAACTGTTTTTT
13	NA	NA	TRBV18	TRBJ2-5	CASSSGITETQYF	TGTGCCAGCTCGTCCGGGATCACGGAGACCCAGTACTTC
14	NA	TRBD1	TRBV9	TRBJ1-3	CASSVTGAGNTIYF	TGTGCCAGCAGCGTTACAGGGGCTGGAAACACCATATATTTT
13	NA	NA	TRBV6-5	TRBJ1-4	CASSEVVNEKLFF	TGTGCCAGCAGCGAGGTGGTTAATGAAAAACTGTTTTTT
16	NA	TRBD2	TRBV5-6	TRBJ2-1	CASSLSLAGGYNEQFF	TGTGCCAGCAGCTTGAGTCTAGCGGGGGGCTACAATGAGCAGTTCTTC
12	NA	NA	TRBV5-4	TRBJ1-2	CASSSPDYGYTF	TGTGCCAGCAGCTCTCCGGACTATGGCTACACCTTC
15	NA	TRBD2	TRBV19	TRBJ2-1	CASTQTSGETYEQFF	TGTGCCAGTACCCAAACTAGCGGGGAGACCTATGAGCAGTTCTTC
15	NA	TRBD2	TRBV27	TRBJ2-1	CASSFPLAGANEQFF	TGTGCCAGCAGTTTTCCTCTAGCGGGCGCCAATGAGCAGTTCTTC
16	NA	NA	TRBV7-8	TRBJ2-5	CASSFGQGGGQETQYF	TGTGCCAGCAGCTTTGGACAGGGAGGGGGCCAAGAGACCCAGTACTTC
12	NA	TRBD1	TRBV29-1	TRBJ1-2	CSVEETGNGYTF	TGCAGCGTTGAAGAGACAGGGAATGGCTACACCTTC
15	NA	TRBD1	TRBV7-2	TRBJ1-1	CASSLRRDRGLLAFF	TGTGCCAGCAGCCTACGCCGGGACAGGGGTTTGTTAGCTTTCTTT
14	NA	NA	TRBV5-1	TRBJ2-5	CASSLALVQETQYF	TGCGCCAGCAGCTTGGCGCTAGTCCAAGAGACCCAGTACTTC
16	NA	TRBD2	TRBV15	TRBJ2-5	CATRAFGAGGQETQYF	TGTGCCACCAGAGCTTTCGGAGCGGGGGGCCAAGAGACCCAGTACTTC
12	NA	NA	TRBV6-5	TRBJ1-4	CASSSSNEKLFF	TGTGCCAGCAGTTCATCTAATGAAAAACTGTTTTTT
13	NA	TRBD1	TRBV29-1	TRBJ2-7	CSVQQGSPHEQYF	TGCAGCGTTCAACAGGGGTCCCCCCACGAGCAGTACTTC
15	NA	NA	TRBV27	TRBJ1-5	CASSPIMGANQPQHF	TGTGCCAGCAGCCCAATTATGGGGGCCAATCAGCCCCAGCATTTT
15	NA	NA	TRBV27	TRBJ2-1	CASSFVQHRTNEQFF	TGTGCCAGCAGTTTCGTACAGCACCGAACTAATGAGCAGTTCTTC
16	NA	NA	TRBV15	TRBJ1-5	CATSRDRAGGTSGQHF	TGTGCCACCAGCAGAGATCGAGCTGGGGGGACGAGCGGCCAGCATTTT
16	NA	TRBD2	TRBV7-2	TRBJ2-1	CASSLELAGGVNEQFF	TGTGCCAGCAGCCTCGAACTAGCGGGGGGGGTCAATGAGCAGTTCTTC
14	NA	NA	TRBV19	TRBJ1-5	CASSIGQSNQPQHF	TGTGCCAGTAGTATAGGTCAGAGCAATCAGCCCCAGCATTTT
15	NA	NA	TRBV9	TRBJ2-1	CASSPWTVWEREQFF	TGTGCCAGCAGCCCGTGGACAGTGTGGGAGCGGGAGCAGTTCTTC
15	NA	TRBD1	TRBV5-6	TRBJ2-7	CASSLRDRPAYEQYF	TGTGCCAGCAGCTTAAGGGACAGGCCCGCCTACGAGCAGTACTTC
12	NA	NA	TRBV5-1	TRBJ2-7	CASSFGGIEQYF	TGCGCCAGCAGCTTTGGAGGAATCGAGCAGTACTTC
12	NA	NA	TRBV2	TRBJ1-2	CASSLAEKGYTF	TGTGCCAGCAGTCTCGCGGAGAAAGGCTACACCTTC
17	NA	NA	TRBV7-8	TRBJ1-2	CASSLDAEFLANYGYTF	TGTGCCAGCAGCTTAGACGCAGAATTTCTAGCTAACTATGGCTACACCTTC
12	NA	NA	TRBV9	TRBJ2-5	CASSVGEETQYF	TGTGCCAGCAGCGTTGGGGAGGAGACCCAGTACTTC
20	NA	TRBD2	TRBV28	TRBJ2-1	CASSSRLGTSGWKYDDEQFF	TGTGCCAGCAGTTCCCGCCTGGGGACTAGCGGGTGGAAATATGATGATGAGCAGTTCTTC
15	NA	TRBD1	TRBV28	TRBJ2-3	CASSLFDRGLDTQYF	TGTGCCAGCAGTTTGTTTGACAGGGGGCTTGATACGCAGTATTTT
15	NA	NA	TRBV27	TRBJ1-5	CASSFSQGNAWPQHF	TGTGCCAGCAGTTTCTCACAGGGTAACGCGTGGCCCCAGCATTTT
14	NA	NA	TRBV28	TRBJ2-7	CASSRGSGSYEQYF	TGTGCCAGCAGTCGGGGGAGCGGCTCCTACGAGCAGTACTTC
23	NA	TRBD2	TRBV15	TRBJ2-2	CATSREYQKGLAGGPDYTGELFF	TGTGCCACCAGCAGAGAATATCAAAAGGGACTAGCGGGAGGGCCGGATTACACCGGGGAGCTGTTTTTT
14	NA	TRBD2	TRBV2	TRBJ2-4	CAGERGGGGNIQYF	TGTGCCGGAGAGCGGGGGGGCGGGGGAAACATTCAGTACTTC
15	NA	NA	TRBV14	TRBJ1-2	CASSQEGAISLGYTF	TGTGCCAGCAGCCAAGAGGGGGCAATCTCCCTTGGCTACACCTTC
13	NA	TRBD1	TRBV19	TRBJ2-1	CATMKDRDYEQFF	TGTGCCACCATGAAGGACAGGGACTATGAGCAGTTCTTC
14	NA	TRBD1	TRBV6-1	TRBJ2-5	CASSKGQDVKTQYF	TGTGCCAGCAGTAAGGGACAGGACGTAAAGACCCAGTACTTC
14	NA	NA	TRBV6-1	TRBJ1-1	CASPLGARVTEAFF	TGTGCCAGCCCATTGGGGGCGCGGGTCACTGAAGCTTTCTTT